The 17 T cell receptor beta chains below all came from one sample that was sequenced in a study of graft-versus-host responses after intestinal transplantation. Method: immunoSEQ multiplex PCR; TCRdb's copy keeps in-frame clones and lacks some. The sample lists tens of thousands of clones; 90% to 95% were seen once. Sample: PBMCs, taken 16 days after intestinal transplant. The receptor source for this set is a human patient who received an intestinal transplant, so some T cells may come from the graft donor.

This rearrangement joins TRBV4-1 to TRBJ2-7; 8 nucleotides agree with TRBD2. CDR3 length: 14 amino acids. V dropped 3 bases and J dropped 3; count of bases not matched to a gene: 4. Germline CDR1 is MGHRA and CDR2 is YSYEKL. The CDR3 DNA reads as TGCGCCAGCAGCCAGAATAGCGGGAACTACGAGCAGTACTTC. Translated, it gives CASSQNSGNYEQYF.

The count of this clone is one. The rearrangement links TRBV5-1 to TRBJ2-1, with D hard to call. Germline V gene lookup returns CDR1 SGHRS and CDR2 YFSETQ. The CDR3 is made up of 13 amino acids. V was shortened by 3 bases and J by 5 bases, with 9 bases between the two germline ends. CDR3 amino acids: CASSYPPNNEQFF. The CDR3 DNA is TGCGCCAGCAGCTACCCTCCTAACAATGAGCAGTTCTTC.

This clone was detected once. The J gene is TRBJ2-7, the V gene TRBV4-1; D might be TRBD1 or TRBD2, each matching 5 bases. V was shortened by 2 bases and J by 4 bases, with 12 bases between the two germline ends. Germline V gene sequence: CDR1 MGHRA, CDR2 YSYEKL. The CDR3 extends over 14 amino acids. The CDR3 reads CASSQNQGRYEQYF. In DNA, the CDR3 is TGCGCCAGCAGCCAAAATCAGGGACGGTACGAGCAGTACTTC.

Only a few counts were recorded for this clone. The gene calls are TRBV6-6 and TRBJ2-1; TRBD1 matches 9 bases. The CDR3 extends over 15 amino acids. J was trimmed by 3 bases and V by 4 bases; bases with no gene match: 4. Germline-derived CDR1 and CDR2 are MNHNY and SVGAGI (reference sequence). The CDR3 sequence: CASSSRDRVYNEQFF. CDR3 nucleotide sequence: TGTGCCAGCAGTTCCCGGGACAGGGTCTACAATGAGCAGTTCTTC.

CDR3: CASSWANTGELFF. In DNA, the CDR3 is TGTGCCAGCAGTTGGGCGAACACCGGGGAGCTGTTTTTT. This chain joins TRBV6-6 and TRBJ2-2; D is undetermined. The CDR3 is 13 amino acids. The germline V and J ends were trimmed by 4 bases and 0 bases, with 3 bases remaining between them. The germline gives CDR1 MNHNY, CDR2 SVGAGI (reference sequence).

The rearrangement joins TRBV7-9 to TRBJ2-1, with 7 bases lining up with TRBD2. Germline V gene data show CDR1 as SEHNR and CDR2 as FQNEAQ (reference sequence). Trimming cost V 0 bases and J 2 bases; bases outside gene matches: 7. The length of the CDR3 is 17 residues. Here the CDR3 DNA reads TGTGCCAGCAGCTTAGCGCGGCTAGCGGAGACCTACAATGAGCAGTTCTTC. Translating gives CASSLARLAETYNEQFF. The entire variable domain, with the rest obtained from reference TRBV7-9 and TRBJ2-1, is as follows: DTGVSQNPRHKITKRGQNVTFRCDPISEHNRLYWYRQTLGQGPEFLTYFQNEAQLEKSRLLSDRFSAERPKGSFSTLEIQRTEQGDSAMYLCASSLARLAETYNEQFFGPGTRLTVL.

The J gene is TRBJ2-7, the V gene TRBV4-1; D gene unclear. Germline V gene sequence: CDR1 MGHRA, CDR2 YSYEKL. The CDR3 spans 16 residues. V lost 1 base to trimming and J lost 2 bases, with 15 bases between them. This CDR3 is CASSQAIGISPYEQYF. CDR3 bases: TGCGCCAGCAGCCAAGCGATAGGGATAAGTCCCTACGAGCAGTACTTC.

The chain uses TRBV5-1 and TRBJ1-6; D gene unclear. Per the germline V gene, CDR1 is SGHRS and CDR2 is YFSETQ. This CDR3 is built from 16 residues. Trimming took 1 base from V and 0 from J, leaving 8 bases between them. This chain's CDR3 is CASSLLQTSYNSPLHF. As DNA, the CDR3 is TGCGCCAGCAGCTTGCTCCAGACCTCCTATAATTCACCCCTCCACTTT. The complete variable domain, with remaining parts taken from reference TRBV5-1 and TRBJ1-6, reads KAGVTQTPRYLIKTRGQQVTLSCSPISGHRSVSWYQQTPGQGLQFLFEYFSETQRNKGNFPGRFSGRQFSNSRSEMNVSTLELGDSALYLCASSLLQTSYNSPLHFGNGTRLTVT.

The chain combines TRBV6-1 with TRBJ2-7, with 8 bases fitting TRBD1. CDR1 and CDR2 from the germline V gene are MNHNS and SASEGT. V shed 6 bases, J shed 2 bases, and the junction held 9 bases outside the gene matches. The CDR3 has 15 amino acids. CDR3 sequence: CASRGPGTGPYEQYF. DNA for the CDR3: TGTGCCAGCAGGGGACCCGGGACAGGACCCTACGAGCAGTACTTC.

This rearrangement joins TRBV15 to TRBJ2-1, with 10 positions matching TRBD2. The CDR3 extends over 16 amino acids. Per germline, CDR1 LNHNV and CDR2 YYDKDF (reference sequence). Trimming at V came to 0 bases and at J to 6 bases, leaving 5 bases not matched to a gene. The DNA of the CDR3 is TGTGCCACCAGCAGAGATCTAGCGGGAGTGTCCAATGAGCAGTTCTTC. Its translation: CATSRDLAGVSNEQFF.

DNA of the CDR3: TGTGCCAGCAGCTTAGATCAAAGGCCCTTGGAGGACGACTATGGCTACACCTTC. Amino acid sequence: CASSLDQRPLEDDYGYTF. The V and J genes are TRBV11-2 and TRBJ1-2; D not resolved. CDR3 length: 18 amino acids. The V gene's germline CDR1 is SGHAT and CDR2 FQNNGV. Trimming left V 0 bases short and J 3 bases short, with 20 bases between.

This clone was observed once. V gene TRBV6-1 combines with J gene TRBJ2-3; 10 bases fit TRBD2. Germline V gene lookup returns CDR1 MNHNS and CDR2 SASEGT. V gave up 1 base and J gave up 2 bases; unmatched junction bases: 3. The CDR3 covers 16 residues. The CDR3 nucleotides are TGTGCCAGCAGTGAAGGGACTAGCGGATACACAGATACGCAGTATTTT. Its protein product is CASSEGTSGYTDTQYF.

V gene TRBV29-1 combines with J gene TRBJ2-7, with a possible D match to TRBD2 (7 bases). CDR3 length: 11 amino acids. The V and J ends lost 7 bases and 6 bases respectively, with 13 bases between them. The germline gives CDR1 SQVTM, CDR2 ANQGSEA. The CDR3 is CSGGGGLEQYF. In nucleotides, the CDR3 is TGCAGCGGTGGGGGGGGGCTCGAGCAGTACTTC.

V and J are TRBV5-5 and TRBJ1-4; D uncertain. The V end was cut by 4 bases, the J end by 4 bases, with 8 bases between. In germline, CDR1 is SGHKS, CDR2 YYEKEE (reference sequence). The CDR3 covers 13 residues. CDR3 loop: CASSLRINEKLFF. DNA of the CDR3: TGTGCCAGCAGCCTCAGGATTAATGAAAAACTGTTTTTT.

This chain connects TRBV6-5 to TRBJ1-2, with D maybe TRBD1 (5 bases). The V gene's germline CDR1 is MNHEY and CDR2 SVGAGI. CDR3 length: 16 amino acids. Trimming stripped 4 bases from V and 7 bases from J, with 22 bases between. The CDR3 DNA reads TGTGCCAGCAGTTCGGAGTTCGTGGCCGGAGGGGTTGGCTACACCTTC. Translated: CASSSEFVAGGVGYTF.

This rearrangement joins TRBV29-1 to TRBJ1-2, with D hard to call. Trimming pared 6 bases from V and 4 bases from J, leaving 9 bases between. The length of the CDR3 is 11 residues. Germline V gene sequence: CDR1 SQVTM, CDR2 ANQGSEA. CDR3 DNA: TGCAGCGTAGCGACACCCTATGGCTACACCTTC. Its translation is CSVATPYGYTF.

The chain is built from TRBV27 and TRBJ2-3, with D perhaps assigned TRBD1 or TRBD2 (5 bases each). V was shortened by 5 bases and J by 0 bases, with 15 bases between the two germline ends. From germline, CDR1 is MNHEY and CDR2 SMNVEV (reference sequence). The CDR3 is made up of 16 amino acids. CDR3 sequence: CASSPKWDPSTDTQYF. The CDR3 DNA is TGTGCCAGCAGTCCAAAGTGGGACCCAAGCACAGATACGCAGTATTTT.